The next 15 T cell receptor beta chains were all read from a single sample in a study of shared clonotypes between healthy human individuals. Sequencing was performed with immunoSEQ multiplex PCR; in TCRdb, only in-frame clones are kept and a portion is missing. Among 450,000 to 500,000 clones listed, over 75% were seen once. Sequenced input: PBMCs. The receptor set was obtained from a woman in her thirties or forties in good health. Some clones in this sample may be carry-over from other donors' samples.

This clone has only one observation. The DNA for the CDR3 is TGTGCCAGCAGCTCCCCATCGGGACAGGGTGCCTATGGCTACACCTTC. This encodes CASSSPSGQGAYGYTF. The gene calls are TRBV28 and TRBJ1-2, with 9 bases that match TRBD1. V gave up 6 bases and J gave up 4 bases; unmatched junction bases: 12. The CDR3 length is 16 residues. Germline V gene sequence: CDR1 MDHEN, CDR2 SYDVKM.

In its sample, this clone was seen a few times. This specimen includes other DNA sequences encoding the same CDR3. The chain links TRBV7-9 to TRBJ2-7; D is unclear. Looked up from germline, CDR1 is SEHNR and CDR2 is FQNEAQ (reference sequence). This CDR3 spans 11 amino acids. V shed 3 bases and J shed 5 bases, with 5 bases lying between them. The chain's CDR3 is CASSFGHEQYF. The CDR3 coding sequence is TGTGCCAGCAGCTTCGGCCACGAGCAGTACTTC. The variable domain in full, completed from reference TRBV7-9 and TRBJ2-7, reads DTGVSQNPRHKITKRGQNVTFRCDPISEHNRLYWYRQTLGQGPEFLTYFQNEAQLEKSRLLSDRFSAERPKGSFSTLEIQRTEQGDSAMYLCASSFGHEQYFGPGTRLTVT.

This clone was seen only a few times. This rearrangement joins TRBV11-2 to TRBJ2-5; D tentatively reads TRBD1 or TRBD2 (6 bases each). V gave up 2 bases and J gave up 5 bases, with 15 bases separating them. CDR3 length: 15 amino acids. The germline V gene has CDR1 SGHAT and CDR2 FQNNGV. The CDR3 is CASSLSGPGGETQYF. The CDR3 nucleotides read TGTGCCAGCAGCTTAAGCGGGCCTGGGGGCGAGACCCAGTACTTC. The full variable domain, rest sourced from reference TRBV11-2 and TRBJ2-5, is EAGVAQSPRYKIIEKRQSVAFWCNPISGHATLYWYQQILGQGPKLLIQFQNNGVVDDSQLPKDRFSAERLKGVDSTLKIQPAKLEDSAVYLCASSLSGPGGETQYFGPGTRLLVL.

A note on this clone: A read error is likely here: a far larger clone is one base away. Additional DNA sequences in this sample encode the identical CDR3. The chain combines TRBV6-1 with TRBJ1-5; TRBD1 aligns across 7 bases. The CDR3 has 15 residues. V dropped 3 bases and J dropped 7; count of bases not matched to a gene: 9. The germline V gene has CDR1 MNHNS and CDR2 SASEGT. The chain's CDR3 is CASSDSQGEWQPQHF. CDR3 DNA: TGTGCCAGCAGTGACTCCCAGGGGGAATGGCAGCCCCAGCATTTT.

On this clone itself: It differs at one base from a far larger clone, so likely a read error. Other DNA sequences of this sample code for an identical CDR3. The chain employs TRBV4-3 and TRBJ1-2; D call uncertain. The length of the CDR3 is 14 residues. Germline CDR1 is LGHNA and CDR2 is YSLEER. CDR3 DNA sequence: TGCGCCAGCAGCCAAGACAGGAGTAACTATGGCTACACCTTT. Translated: CASSQDRSNYGYTF.

The chain has TRBV5-5 and TRBJ1-5; D gene uncertain. CDR3 length equals 17 residues. The V and J ends lost 1 base and 4 bases respectively, with 18 bases between them. The germline V gene has CDR1 SGHKS and CDR2 YYEKEE (reference sequence). The CDR3 DNA reads as TGTGCCAGCAGCTTGAGTTCGGGCCTACATGGGAATCAGCCCCAGCATTTT. Its translation: CASSLSSGLHGNQPQHF.

Worth noting for this clone: The likely explanation is a read error, given a far larger clone one base away. This rearrangement joins TRBV4-1 to TRBJ1-5; the D gene is possibly TRBD1 (6 bases). The CDR3 is 16 amino acids. Deletions cut 1 base from V and 3 bases from J, with 13 bases between. Germline V gene lookup returns CDR1 MGHRA and CDR2 YSYEKL. CDR3 residues: CASSQGTADNNQPQHF. The CDR3 DNA is TGCGCCAGCAGCCAAGGGACAGCTGATAACAATCAGCCCCAGCATTTT.

Remarks on this clone: Being one base from a much bigger clone, this may be a read error. The rearrangement uses TRBV14 and TRBJ2-1, with D unclear. This CDR3 contains 14 residues. Trimming stripped 4 bases from V and 6 bases from J, with 13 bases between. Germline V gene lookup returns CDR1 SGHDN and CDR2 FVKESK. The CDR3 loop is CASSPLLDSNEQFF. For the CDR3, the DNA is TGTGCCAGCAGCCCTCTCCTCGACTCCAATGAGCAGTTCTTC.

Only one count was recorded for this clone. This chain joins TRBV4-1 and TRBJ1-5; no clear D gene. CDR1 and CDR2 (germline): MGHRA, YSYEKL. Trimming took off 4 bases at V and 1 base at J, with 14 bases between the two ends. The CDR3 sequence is 16 residues long. This CDR3 reads CASSRSPVESNQPQHF. The CDR3 nucleotides are TGCGCCAGCAGCCGCAGCCCGGTGGAGAGCAATCAGCCCCAGCATTTT.

In this sample, this clone turned up a few times. J is TRBJ2-7 and V is TRBV4-3; D remains unclear. CDR1 is LGHNA, CDR2 YSLEER, per germline. The V end was cut by 1 base, the J end by 2 bases, with 12 bases between. The CDR3 contains 15 residues. CDR3 sequence reads: CASSQAWQETYEQYF. The CDR3 DNA sequence: TGCGCCAGCAGCCAAGCGTGGCAGGAAACCTACGAGCAGTACTTC.

The chain carries TRBV6-5 and TRBJ2-4, with 9 bases lining up with TRBD1. Germline assignment: CDR1 MNHEY and CDR2 SVGAGI. The CDR3 totals 15 residues. After removal of 0 bases from V and 9 bases from J, the junction contained 6 bases not matched to a gene. The CDR3 bases are TGTGCCAGCAGTTACTCAGGGACAGGGCAACGCATTCAGTACTTC. It translates to CASSYSGTGQRIQYF.

J is TRBJ2-7 and V is TRBV5-4, with D possibly being TRBD1 or TRBD2 (5 bases each). CDR3 length equals 14 residues. Per the germline V gene, CDR1 is SGHNT and CDR2 is YYREEE (reference sequence). The V end lost 4 bases, the J end lost 4 bases, and 15 bases lay between the germline ends. The CDR3 protein is CASSPEGPLYEQYF. DNA for the CDR3: TGTGCCAGCAGCCCTGAGGGACCGCTTTACGAGCAGTACTTC.

The rearrangement uses TRBV7-9 and TRBJ2-7; no reliable D call. Trimming took 1 base from V and 3 from J, leaving 7 bases between them. Per the germline V gene, CDR1 is SEHNR and CDR2 is FQNEAQ (reference sequence). CDR3 size: 13 residues. In nucleotides, the CDR3 is TGTGCCAGCAGCTTAGGACGGCACTACGAGCAGTACTTC. Translated: CASSLGRHYEQYF.

Regarding this clone: A far larger clone is off by one base, so a read error is likely. This sequence joins TRBV27 and TRBJ1-2; tentatively, D is TRBD1 (5 bases). CDR1 and CDR2 from the germline V gene are MNHEY and SMNVEV (reference sequence). The CDR3 length is 16 residues. The CDR3: CTSSLWGEGRRYGYTF. For the CDR3, the DNA is TGTACCAGCAGTTTATGGGGGGAGGGGCGGAGATATGGCTACACCTTC.

This clone came up a few times. V gene TRBV7-2 combines with J gene TRBJ2-5; a possible D gene is TRBD2 (6 bases). The tail of the sequence fits TRBJ2-7 better, so the J call may be wrong. CDR1 and CDR2 (germline): SGHTA, FQGNSA. The CDR3 has 15 amino acids. CDR3 nucleotides: TGTGCCAGCAGCTTAAATAGCGGCGTTGCCTACGAGCAGTACTTC. As protein: CASSLNSGVAYEQYF.